This T cell receptor (beta chain) came from a study of T cell repertoires in cytomegalovirus infection. Overall study: It was recently identified HLA-C-restricted and well-studied HLA-B-restricted CMV epitopes that the study used. Public TCR beta signature analysis indicated the presence of both CMV infection and matching HLA type.

TCRdb processed the reads anew with MiXCR; each CDR3 protein has one entry. The data show around 770,000 distinct CDR3 sequences, 25% to 35% seen once. This CDR3 comprises 13 residues. Germline V gives CDR1 MDHEN, CDR2 SYDVKM. V lost 5 bases and J lost 5, with 12 bases in between. This clonotype was counted only a few times. Its antigen is undetermined. General observations from the study: The ex vivo response was dominated by HLA-C-restricted CMV-specific TCR beta clonotypes. Using cumulative public TCR beta family frequency, the authors identified those who carried CMV together with the relevant HLA.

This sequence was found in a human donor in good health (CMV status not recorded). Some clones in this sample may be carry-over from other donors' samples. The J gene is TRBJ2-5, the V gene TRBV28; tentatively, D is TRBD1 (6 bases). This material consisted of cultured CD8+ T cells from PBMCs, taken from culture after CMV antigen stimulation. This CDR3 is CASSVRGRETQYF. CDR3 sequence (DNA): TGTGCCAGCAGTGTCAGGGGCCGGGAGACCCAGTACTTC.